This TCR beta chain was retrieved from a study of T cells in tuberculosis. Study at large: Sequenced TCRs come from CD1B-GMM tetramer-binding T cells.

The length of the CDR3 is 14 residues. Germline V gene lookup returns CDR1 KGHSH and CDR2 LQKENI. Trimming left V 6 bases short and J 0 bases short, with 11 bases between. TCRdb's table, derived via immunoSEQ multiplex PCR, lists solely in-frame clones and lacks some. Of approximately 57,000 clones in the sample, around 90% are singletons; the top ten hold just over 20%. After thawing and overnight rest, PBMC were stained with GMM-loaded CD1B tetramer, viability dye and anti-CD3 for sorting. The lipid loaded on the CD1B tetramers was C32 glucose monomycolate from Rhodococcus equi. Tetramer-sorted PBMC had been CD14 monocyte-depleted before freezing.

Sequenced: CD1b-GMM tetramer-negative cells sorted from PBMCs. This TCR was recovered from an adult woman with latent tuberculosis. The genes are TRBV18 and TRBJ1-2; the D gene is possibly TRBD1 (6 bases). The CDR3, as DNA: TGTGCCAGCTCCCCTAGGACAGCTAACTATGGCTACACCTTC. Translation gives CASSPRTANYGYTF.